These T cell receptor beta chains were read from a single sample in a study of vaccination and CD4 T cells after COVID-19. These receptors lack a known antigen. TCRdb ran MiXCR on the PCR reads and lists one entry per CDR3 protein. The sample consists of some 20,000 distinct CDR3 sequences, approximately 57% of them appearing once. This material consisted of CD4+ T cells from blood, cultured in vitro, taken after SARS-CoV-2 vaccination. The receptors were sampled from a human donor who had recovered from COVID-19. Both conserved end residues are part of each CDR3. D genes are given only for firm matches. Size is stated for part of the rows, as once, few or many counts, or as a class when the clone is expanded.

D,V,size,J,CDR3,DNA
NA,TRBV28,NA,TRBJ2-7,CASSYHNLGGHEQYF,TGTGCCAGCAGTTACCACAATCTGGGGGGCCACGAGCAGTACTTC
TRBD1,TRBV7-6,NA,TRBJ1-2,CASSPHDRDYGYTF,TGTGCCAGCAGTCCTCACGACAGGGACTATGGCTACACCTTC
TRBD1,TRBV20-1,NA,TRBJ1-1,CSAHYPGQANTEAFF,TGCAGTGCTCACTACCCGGGACAGGCGAACACTGAAGCTTTCTTT
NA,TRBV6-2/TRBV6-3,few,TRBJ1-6,CASSTLAGINSPLHF,TGTGCCAGCAGCACCCTCGCAGGGATTAATTCACCCCTCCACTTT
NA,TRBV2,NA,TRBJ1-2,CASSELRGTNGFGYTF,TGTGCCAGCAGTGAACTGCGGGGGACCAATGGGTTTGGCTACACCTTC
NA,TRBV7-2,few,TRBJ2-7,CASSLGPSSYEQYF,TGTGCCAGCAGCTTAGGCCCTAGCTCCTACGAGCAGTACTTC
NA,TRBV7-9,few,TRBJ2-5,CASSSRDRQETQYF,TGTGCCAGCAGCAGCCGGGACCGGCAAGAGACCCAGTACTTC
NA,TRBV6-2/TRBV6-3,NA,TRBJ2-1,CASSYYRVSSYNEQFF,TGTGCCAGCAGTTACTACAGGGTCAGCTCCTACAATGAGCAGTTCTTC
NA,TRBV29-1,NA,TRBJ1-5,CSVELSSNQPQHF,TGCAGCGTTGAATTGAGTAGCAATCAGCCCCAGCATTTT
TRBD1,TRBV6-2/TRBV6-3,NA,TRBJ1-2,CASSSPRTGIIQATF,TGTGCCAGCAGTTCGCCCCGGACAGGGATCATCCAGGCCACCTTC
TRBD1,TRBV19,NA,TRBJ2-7,CASSIPRTGGIGEQYF,TGTGCCAGTAGTATACCCCGGACAGGGGGAATCGGCGAGCAGTACTTC
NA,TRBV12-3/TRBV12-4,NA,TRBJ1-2,CASRGPLLRGGYTF,TGTGCCAGCAGAGGACCTCTCCTCAGAGGGGGCTACACCTTC
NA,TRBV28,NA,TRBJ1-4,CASSRGGVNEKLFF,TGTGCCAGCAGCCGCGGGGGCGTTAATGAAAAACTGTTTTTT
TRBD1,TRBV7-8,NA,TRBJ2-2,CASRVGDRNTGELFF,TGTGCCAGCAGAGTGGGGGACAGGAACACCGGGGAGCTGTTTTTT
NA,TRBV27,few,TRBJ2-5,CASSLGLVGGTQYF,TGTGCCAGCAGTTTAGGATTGGTGGGGGGGACCCAGTACTTC
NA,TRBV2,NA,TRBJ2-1,CACSEARKEQFF,TGTGCCTGCAGTGAAGCGCGTAAGGAGCAGTTCTTC
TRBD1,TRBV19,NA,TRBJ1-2,CASSIEGTANYGYTF,TGTGCCAGTAGTATAGAAGGGACAGCTAACTATGGCTACACCTTC
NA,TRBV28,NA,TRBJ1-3,CASGLRTVSGNTIYF,TGTGCCAGCGGTTTACGGACAGTCTCTGGAAACACCATATATTTT
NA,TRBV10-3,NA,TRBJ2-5,CAIMGPQETQYF,TGTGCCATCATGGGTCCCCAAGAGACCCAGTACTTC
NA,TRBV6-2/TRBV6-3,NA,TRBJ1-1,CASSYRGQGGVNTEAFF,TGTGCCAGCAGTTACAGAGGCCAGGGTGGGGTGAACACTGAAGCTTTCTTT
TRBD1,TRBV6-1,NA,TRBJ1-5,CASSDLRRDRDQPQHF,TGTGCCAGCAGTGATCTACGAAGGGACAGGGATCAGCCCCAGCATTTT
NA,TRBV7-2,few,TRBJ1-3,CASSPGVANENTIYF,TGTGCCAGCAGCCCCGGGGTGGCAAATGAAAACACCATATATTTT
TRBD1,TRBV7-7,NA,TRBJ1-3,CASSLNKPQGAHSGNTIYF,TGTGCCAGCAGTCTCAACAAACCCCAGGGGGCTCACTCTGGAAACACCATATATTTT
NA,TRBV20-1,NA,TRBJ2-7,CSASIQRGFGEQYF,TGCAGTGCTAGTATACAAAGAGGGTTTGGCGAGCAGTACTTC
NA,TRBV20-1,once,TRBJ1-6,CSARPAFYNSPLHF,TGCAGTGCTAGACCCGCTTTCTATAATTCACCCCTCCACTTT
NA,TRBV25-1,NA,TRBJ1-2,CASSKDKDYGYTF,TGTGCCAGCAGCAAGGACAAAGACTATGGCTACACCTTC
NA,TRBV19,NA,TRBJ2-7,CASSHYRESPSYEQYF,TGTGCCAGTAGTCATTACAGGGAGTCCCCCTCCTACGAGCAGTACTTC
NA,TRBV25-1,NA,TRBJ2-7,CASSNPGQIGEQYF,TGTGCCAGCAGCAATCCCGGACAGATCGGCGAGCAGTACTTC
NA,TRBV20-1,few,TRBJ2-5,CSASSAGRGETQYF,TGCAGTGCTAGCTCAGCGGGAAGGGGGGAGACCCAGTACTTC
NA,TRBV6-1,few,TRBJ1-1,CASGPGDTEAFF,TGTGCCAGCGGCCCGGGAGACACTGAAGCTTTCTTT
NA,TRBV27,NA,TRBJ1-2,CASSLSFGDANYGYTF,TGTGCCAGCAGTTTATCGTTTGGGGATGCTAACTATGGCTACACCTTC
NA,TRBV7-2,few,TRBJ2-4,CASSLMPGDIQYF,TGTGCCAGCAGCTTAATGCCAGGGGACATTCAGTACTTC
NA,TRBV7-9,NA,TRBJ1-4,CASSLDDEKLFF,TGTGCCAGCAGCTTAGATGATGAAAAACTGTTTTTT
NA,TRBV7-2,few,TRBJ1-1,CASSFAQVNTEAFF,TGTGCCAGCAGCTTCGCACAGGTGAACACTGAAGCTTTCTTT
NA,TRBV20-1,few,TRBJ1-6,CSANLADNSPLHF,TGCAGTGCCAACCTCGCGGATAATTCACCCCTCCACTTT
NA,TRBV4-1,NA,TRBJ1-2,CASSQDLGRAYGYTF,TGCGCCAGCAGCCAAGATTTAGGCAGGGCCTATGGCTACACCTTC
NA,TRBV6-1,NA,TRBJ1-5,CASGGSSNQPQHF,TGTGCCAGCGGGGGGTCAAGCAATCAGCCCCAGCATTTT
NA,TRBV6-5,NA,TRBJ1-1,CASSYQRSTGEAFF,TGTGCCAGCAGTTACCAGAGAAGCACAGGTGAAGCTTTCTTT
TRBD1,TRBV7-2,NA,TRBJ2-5,CASSFPGQGKETQYF,TGTGCCAGCAGCTTCCCGGGACAGGGGAAAGAGACCCAGTACTTC